The source of this TCR beta chain is a study of CD8 T cells in Susac syndrome (dated 2019 in TCRdb). Study-wide context: The study used repertoire sequencing to test whether antigen drove CD8+ T cell activation and differentiation in Susac syndrome. The study compared CD8+ T cell repertoire clonality among 12 healthy donors, roughly 14 Susac syndrome patients and 15 multiple sclerosis patients.

RNA was extracted using the RNeasy kit, and roughly 0.45 to 1 microgram was reverse transcribed with random hexamers. The immunoSEQ multiplex PCR assay, covering 54 Vbeta and 13 Jbeta segments, was used to amplify TCR beta CDR3 regions. To correct PCR amplification bias, a synthetic template baseline was used for both primer optimization and computational correction. The study's own analysis went as follows. Reads were annotated to V, D and J genes per IMGT and analyzed with immunoSEQ Analyzer, keeping only productive sequences. To calculate clonality, Shannon entropy was normalized by log2 of the number of productive unique sequences and then subtracted from one. Public and private clones were assessed among the 100 most prevalent clones of each patient and control. A clone was defined as Susac-specific if it was absent from the healthy and MS cohorts, from some 1,100 published viral clones and from other ImmuneACCESS disease sequences. Through fastp at Q25 and MiXCR, TCRdb rebuilt clones from the public reads, retaining in-frame beta chains. Every entry covers one CDR3 protein and lists the most common genes and DNA from its rows. For this entry, the V and J calls and clone size follow TCRdb and not the study's own pipeline. The sample table lists 130,000 to 150,000 distinct CDR3 sequences, about 94% of them with a count of one. Of the sample, 0.27% is held by the ten largest clones.

V is pruned by 1 base and J by 4 bases, leaving 3 bases of the junction without a gene match. Reading from cysteine to phenylalanine, the CDR3 counts 16 amino acids. Left in the record is the CDR3 DNA by itself, 48 bases read in frame from the first base. CDR1 and CDR2, looked up from the germline V gene (reference sequence), are PRHDT and FYEKMQ. As regards this clonotype: Which antigen it targets is not known. Per-nucleotide qualities are absent, and no much larger clonotype sits a single base away.

High-throughput TCR beta sequencing profiled peripheral blood CD8+ and CD4+ T cells from healthy donors, Susac syndrome patients and multiple sclerosis patients. Healthy donors were included as age- and sex-matched controls. CD8+ TEMRA cells were enriched by FACS, while bulk CD8+ and CD4+ T cells were purified by magnetic negative isolation. Blood was collected in EDTA tubes and processed within 24 hours, with PBMCs isolated through density gradient centrifugation. PBMCs intended for TCR sequencing were cryopreserved in liquid nitrogen and thawed later in a water bath at 37 degrees C. A purity of at least 90% was achieved for sorted or isolated CD4+, CD8+ and CD8+ TEMRA cells. What the work shows at the level of the full study, not this receptor alone: The study acknowledged that relatively few individuals were included in the TCR sequencing and HLA analysis.

This sequence uses TRBV13 and TRBJ2-1; 11 bases in the junction line up with TRBD2. Sequencing used CD8+ T cells from PBMCs. The TCR sequence derives from a human donor in good health. The CDR3 protein is CASSLVTSGSYNEQFF. The nucleotide sequence is TGTGCCAGCAGCTTAGTAACTAGCGGGAGTTACAATGAGCAGTTCTTC.